This TCR beta chain was obtained from a study of cytomegalovirus exposure and HLA in healthy donors. The V segment lost 6 bases and the J segment 2 bases; nucleotides outside the gene matches: 15. This CDR3 is built from 17 residues. Germline CDR1 and CDR2: ENHRY and SYGVKD. Primers for the PCR totalled 60 Vbeta and 13 Jbeta. Only in-frame clones appear in the TCRdb table, and some are missing; sequencing was by immunoSEQ multiplex PCR. Of roughly 200,000 clones in the sample, 65% to 85% were seen once. V usage is TRBV10-3 and J usage is TRBJ2-5; 7 positions agree with TRBD1. What was sequenced was PBMCs. This TCR was recovered from a female donor in good health and CMV-seronegative. CDR3 bases: TGTGCCATCAGCGGACCCCTGAGTACAGGGGATCAAGAGACCCAGTACTTC. It codes for CAISGPLSTGDQETQYF.